This T cell receptor (beta chain) was sequenced for a study of T cells after posttransplantation cyclophosphamide (dated by TCRdb to the mid-2010s). Describing the broader study: Using TRB sequencing, the study followed how the T cell repertoire reconstituted after myeloablative bone marrow transplantation in which posttransplantation cyclophosphamide served as GVHD prophylaxis. Samples from fewer than 40 PTCy-treated patients and 15 to 20 related bone marrow donors of those patients were subjected to antigen receptor sequencing. Blood from all 30 or so PTCy patients with 1-year posttransplant specimens was subjected to TRB sequencing. Up to 3 additional blood samples from 2 to 5.2 years after transplant were also TRB-sequenced in 3 patients, as was pretransplant blood from several patients. Because TRA and TRB clonality correlated tightly in about 9 samples, the subsequent TCR analyses were limited to TRB only. Public TRB sequences were checked against a database of over 3,000 sequences associated with responses to pathogens, tumor antigens, self-antigens and alloantigens. Study-wide findings and limitations: The TRB repertoires of T cells infiltrating skin or GI tract showed only limited overlap with the TRB repertoires of T cells in blood. Across the 35 to 55 patients, TRB clonality was highly associated with recipient CMV seropositivity and CMV reactivation, and diversity with PTCy was similar to that in the CNI/methotrexate controls. At 1-2 months, donor-recipient similarity was low but rose over the first year, and the later blood repertoires were often dominated by donor CD8+ memory clones.

Turning to this clone: This clone's antigen is unknown. Per-base qualities were not stored, and no clone one base away is much larger.

Genomic DNA was used for TRB sequencing, which was performed with the immunoSEQ assay at survey resolution or with the hsTCRB kit. From the authors' description of their analysis: Initial read processing used immunoSEQ software, and repertoire analyses used the LymphoSeq R package. Clonality was computed as 1 minus normalized Shannon entropy; Gini coefficient was also calculated for each TRB dataset. Phenotypes of unsorted samples were inferred by mapping TRB sequences from sorted subsets of the recipient or donor onto the same recipient's unsorted samples. This is the immuneACCESS table as TCRdb keeps it, with only in-frame sequences that have V and J called. A part of the clones is gone; compared with another copy, unresolved V genes explain less than half, and the rest is unexplained. V, J and clone size are those of that table, while D and trimming were read from the DNA. The sample table lists tens of thousands of clones, roughly 86% of them with a count of one. The ten biggest clones cover about 6.3% of the sample.

The PTCy-treated patients were drawn from a prospective, multi-institutional clinical trial. Peripheral blood and bone marrow mononuclear cells were isolated by Ficoll-Hypaque density centrifugation and cryopreserved. Sequenced input: PBMCs. The clonotype originates from a woman aged 55 to 70 with a blood cancer, CMV-positive, and with a related stem cell donor.

The CDR3 here reads CASSAGTAPLMNTEAFF. The base sequence is TGTGCCAGCAGCGCCGGGACAGCTCCCTTAATGAACACTGAAGCTTTCTTT. This sequence uses TRBV5-8 and TRBJ1-1; 7 nucleotides in the junction match TRBD1. Compared with germline, V lacks 4 bases and J lacks 0 bases; bases without a gene match: 12. CDR1 and CDR2 were assigned from the germline V gene as SGHTS and YDEGEE. The CDR3 goes from the cysteine to the phenylalanine over 17 residues. Left in the record is the CDR3 DNA by itself, 51 bases read in frame from the first base.